These T cell receptor beta chains were read from a single sample in a study of blood T cell repertoires in COVID-19. The repertoire was sequenced with immunoSEQ multiplex PCR; TCRdb's copy has only in-frame clones and lacks some. This table holds under 350,000 clones, around 92% found once. What was sequenced was PBMCs or T cells enriched from blood (not recorded which). All receptors derive from an older woman who had recovered from COVID-19. The CDR3 runs from the conserved cysteine through the conserved F or W. Fields, in order: J gene, V gene, D gene, clone size, CDR3 DNA, CDR3 protein. The D gene is left open where the match is weak. Not every row has a clone size; where given, it reads once, few, many or a size class.

TRBJ1-1 | TRBV30 | TRBD1 | . | TGTGCCTGTACAGAGACAGGGATAAACACTGAAGCTTTCTTT | CACTETGINTEAFF
TRBJ1-1 | TRBV18 | . | . | TGTGCCAGCTCACCACTCGCGGGTGAAGCTTTCTTT | CASSPLAGEAFF
TRBJ2-1 | TRBV11-2 | . | . | TGTGCCAGCAGTTCTAGGGGCGAGTCCTACAATGAGCAGTTCTTC | CASSSRGESYNEQFF
TRBJ1-4 | TRBV19 | TRBD1 | . | TGTGCCAGTAGTAGGACAGGGTCTAATGAAAAACTGTTTTTT | CASSRTGSNEKLFF
TRBJ1-1 | TRBV2 | . | . | TGTGCCAGCAGTGTCCTACAGGTATCCGAAGCTTTCTTT | CASSVLQVSEAFF
TRBJ2-1 | TRBV3-1/TRBV3-2 | TRBD2 | . | TGTGCCAGCAGCCCTGCTAGCGGGGGGGCAGACAATGAGCAGTTCTTC | CASSPASGGADNEQFF
TRBJ2-1 | TRBV10-1 | TRBD2 | few | TGCGCCAGCAGTGTAGCGGGGGACGAGCAGTTCTTC | CASSVAGDEQFF
TRBJ1-2 | TRBV28 | . | . | TGTGCCAGCGGGGAGGAGGCCCGGGGGAACTATGGCTACACCTTC | CASGEEARGNYGYTF
TRBJ1-5 | TRBV4-1 | . | . | TGCGCCAGCAGCCGGGGCCCCCCGGGTCTCCAGCATTTT | CASSRGPPGLQHF
TRBJ1-4 | TRBV27 | TRBD1 | . | TGTGCCAGCAGCCCCCGGGACAGGGCTAATGAAAAACTGTTTTTT | CASSPRDRANEKLFF
TRBJ2-7 | TRBV4-1 | . | . | TGCGCCAGCAGCCCGACAGAACCGAGCTCCTACGAGCAGTACTTC | CASSPTEPSSYEQYF
TRBJ1-5 | TRBV19 | . | few | TGTGCCAGTACTCCCGACAGCACCAATCAGCCCCAGCATTTT | CASTPDSTNQPQHF
TRBJ2-1 | TRBV29-1 | TRBD1 | . | TGCAGCGTGCGGGGGACAGGGTATAACAATGAGCAGTTCTTC | CSVRGTGYNNEQFF
TRBJ1-1 | TRBV5-1 | . | . | TGCGCCAGCAGATTCGCGGGGCGCGAGGCTTTCTTT | CASRFAGREAFF
TRBJ2-5 | TRBV11-2 | TRBD2 | . | TGTGCCAGCAGCTCTAGCGGGAGCGGGTCAGGGACCCAGTACTTC | CASSSSGSGSGTQYF
TRBJ2-7 | TRBV5-4 | . | . | TGTGCCAGCAGCAGCTCAGGGATGTCCTACGAGCAGTACTTC | CASSSSGMSYEQYF
TRBJ2-7 | TRBV3-1/TRBV3-2 | TRBD2 | once | TGTGCCAGCAGCTTTGCTAGCGGGTTGGGCGACGAGCAGTACTTC | CASSFASGLGDEQYF
TRBJ1-4 | TRBV5-1 | . | . | TGCGCCAGCAGCTTGGGACAAACTAATGAAAAACTGTTTTTT | CASSLGQTNEKLFF
TRBJ1-6 | TRBV18 | TRBD1 | . | TGTGCCAGCTCACCGACAGGGAGTGAGTCACCCCTCCACTTT | CASSPTGSESPLHF
TRBJ2-1 | TRBV27 | TRBD2 | . | TGTGCCAGCATTCAAAGGACTAGCGGCCATACGGGTGAGCAGTTCTTC | CASIQRTSGHTGEQFF
TRBJ1-1 | TRBV24-1 | . | . | TGTGCCGCCAGGGGAAGCCGCGGGGGGACTGAAGCTTTCTTT | CAARGSRGGTEAFF
TRBJ2-3 | TRBV10-3 | . | . | TGTGCCATCCGATCTAGGGAGACAGATACGCAGTATTTT | CAIRSRETDTQYF
TRBJ2-3 | TRBV3-1/TRBV3-2 | . | . | TGTGCCAGCAGCCAAGTCGTTGGTGAATCGGCGCAGTATTTT | CASSQVVGESAQYF
TRBJ1-3 | TRBV30 | TRBD1 | . | TGTGCCTTCGACAGGGGGCAAGGAAACACCATATATTTT | CAFDRGQGNTIYF
TRBJ2-2 | TRBV6-5 | . | . | TGTGCCAGCAGATTGCGGGGTACCGGGGAGCTGTTTTTT | CASRLRGTGELFF
TRBJ1-2 | TRBV28 | TRBD1 | . | TGTGCCAGCAGACTACAGGGGTATAACTATGGCTACACCTTC | CASRLQGYNYGYTF
TRBJ1-5 | TRBV24-1 | . | . | TGTGCCACCAGTGACGCGGGGGGCAGGTCAAGTCAGCCCCAGCATTTT | CATSDAGGRSSQPQHF
TRBJ1-5 | TRBV11-3 | . | . | TGTGCCAGCAGCGAGGGCTCTGACGCCCAGCATTTT | CASSEGSDAQHF
TRBJ2-1 | TRBV7-9 | TRBD2 | . | TGTGCCAGCAGCTGGGGACTAGCAGGGTTTGAGCAGTTCTTC | CASSWGLAGFEQFF
TRBJ2-5 | TRBV11-1 | TRBD1 | . | TGTGCCAGCAGCGCTCGACAGGGAATCCCCCAAGAGACCCAGTACTTC | CASSARQGIPQETQYF
TRBJ1-1 | TRBV30 | . | . | TGTGCCTGGAGTGTACCTTGGGGAGTCATGAACACTGAAGCTTTCTTT | CAWSVPWGVMNTEAFF
TRBJ1-5 | TRBV5-1 | TRBD1 | . | TGCGCCAGCAGCTTGGACAGGGGGACTCAGCCCCAGCATTTT | CASSLDRGTQPQHF
TRBJ1-1 | TRBV7-2 | . | . | TGTGCCAGCAGCTTCGCGCAGGGGTTGAACACTGAAGCTTTCTTT | CASSFAQGLNTEAFF
TRBJ1-1 | TRBV18 | . | . | TGTGCCAGCTCACCGATTAAACCGGGGGCTTTCTTT | CASSPIKPGAFF
TRBJ1-2 | TRBV30 | . | . | TGTGCCTCCCGAACCACAGGATCCTATGGCTACACCTTC | CASRTTGSYGYTF
TRBJ2-2 | TRBV5-1 | . | . | TGCGCCAGCAGCTTCAGAGCGATGGGTCCCGGGGAGCTGTTTTTT | CASSFRAMGPGELFF
TRBJ1-1 | TRBV7-9 | . | . | TGTGCCAGCAACTTAGACTACACTGAAGCTTTCTTT | CASNLDYTEAFF
TRBJ1-2 | TRBV27 | TRBD1 | . | TGTGCCAGCAGTATAACGGGACAGGGGGCTGGCTACACCTTC | CASSITGQGAGYTF
TRBJ1-6 | TRBV30 | . | once | TGTGCCTGGAGTACTCTGGGCACCCTCCACTTT | CAWSTLGTLHF
TRBJ2-1 | TRBV27 | . | . | TGTGCCAGCAGCTGGGACACATCCTACAATGAGCAGTTCTTC | CASSWDTSYNEQFF
TRBJ1-1 | TRBV9 | TRBD1 | . | TGTGCCAGCAGCGCTTCCGACAGGGGCGTCACTGAAGCTTTCTTT | CASSASDRGVTEAFF
TRBJ2-6 | TRBV27 | TRBD1 | . | TGTGCCAGCAGTCAAGCGGGACAGGGATTCTCTGGGGCCAACGTCCTGACTTTC | CASSQAGQGFSGANVLTF
TRBJ2-2 | TRBV10-1 | TRBD1 | . | TGCGCCAGCAGTGCCACGGGGACAGGGAGCACCGGGGAGCTGTTTTTT | CASSATGTGSTGELFF
TRBJ2-5 | TRBV5-1 | . | . | TGCGCCAGCAGCTTCCTCTCTGGGCCCCAAGAGACCCAGTACTTC | CASSFLSGPQETQYF
TRBJ2-1 | TRBV9 | TRBD2 | . | TGTGCCAGCAGCACTGGAGCGGGATCCTACAATGAGCAGTTCTTC | CASSTGAGSYNEQFF
TRBJ1-1 | TRBV11-2 | . | . | TGTGCCAGCAGCTTTAGGGTCGGGGTTGCGGAGATGAACACTGAAGCTTTCTTT | CASSFRVGVAEMNTEAFF
TRBJ2-3 | TRBV5-1 | . | . | TGCGCCAGCAGCCTGGGGGGAGTTGATACAGATACGCAGTATTTT | CASSLGGVDTDTQYF
TRBJ1-2 | TRBV12-3/TRBV12-4 | . | few | TGTGCCAGCAGTTTCGCAGTCTATGGCTACACCTTC | CASSFAVYGYTF
TRBJ1-5 | TRBV7-9 | . | . | TGTGCCAGCAGTTGGGAGGATGCGCCCCAGCATTTT | CASSWEDAPQHF
TRBJ1-4 | TRBV2 | . | few | TGTGCCAGCAGTGCCGACCGGGACAACTATGAAAAACTGTTTTTT | CASSADRDNYEKLFF